The rows below give T cell receptor beta chains drawn from one sample of a study of regulatory T cells in long-lasting Graves disease. TCRdb recomputed calls from the multiplex PCR reads with MiXCR, one row per CDR3 protein. Of 350,000 to 450,000 distinct CDR3 sequences listed, 15% to 20% are singletons. This sample also appeared in a second study, on T cells in Graves' hyperthyroidism and ophthalmopathy.

The starting material was peripheral blood mononuclear cells (PBMCs), obtained at new diagnosis, from a patient treated with antithyroid drugs. These receptors all come from a man aged 35 to 55 with Graves disease. Each CDR3 is given with its conserved first and last residue. Each record gives: CDR3 DNA, CDR3 protein, V gene, CDR3 length, D gene, J gene, clone size. The D gene is left open where the match is weak. The listing skips clone size in some rows; elsewhere it reads once, few, many or a size class.

cdr3_nt: TGTGCCACCAGTGATTTGAGGTCAGACAGATTGAACACTGAAGCTTTCTTT
cdr3_aa: CATSDLRSDRLNTEAFF
v_call: TRBV24-1
cdr3_length: 17
d_call: .
j_call: TRBJ1-1
clone_size: many

cdr3_nt: TGTGCCAGCAGCTTGACCTCCCAGGGCACCGGGGAGCTGTTTTTT
cdr3_aa: CASSLTSQGTGELFF
v_call: TRBV7-3
cdr3_length: 15
d_call: .
j_call: TRBJ2-2
clone_size: few

cdr3_nt: TGTGCCAGCAGTTCCAGGGAGGTGAAGTCCAAAAACATTCAGTACTTC
cdr3_aa: CASSSREVKSKNIQYF
v_call: TRBV28
cdr3_length: 16
d_call: .
j_call: TRBJ2-4
clone_size: many

cdr3_nt: TGTGCCAGCAGTCTACAGGGAAACCCATACACTGAAGCTTTCTTT
cdr3_aa: CASSLQGNPYTEAFF
v_call: TRBV2
cdr3_length: 15
d_call: .
j_call: TRBJ1-1
clone_size: many

cdr3_nt: TGTGCCAGCAGCTTGAACGGGCCCTACCCAGAAAAACTGTTTTTT
cdr3_aa: CASSLNGPYPEKLFF
v_call: TRBV5-5
cdr3_length: 15
d_call: .
j_call: TRBJ1-4
clone_size: many

cdr3_nt: TGTGCCAGCAGCCACGCCACAGCGGGGAGGGAGACCCAGTACTTC
cdr3_aa: CASSHATAGRETQYF
v_call: TRBV4-2
cdr3_length: 15
d_call: TRBD2
j_call: TRBJ2-5
clone_size: many

cdr3_nt: TGCGCCAGCAGCCCCAGGGCTACCACGGAGACCCAGTACTTC
cdr3_aa: CASSPRATTETQYF
v_call: TRBV5-1
cdr3_length: 14
d_call: .
j_call: TRBJ2-5
clone_size: .

cdr3_nt: TGTGCCAGCTCACCACCCTCCGGGCCGACGGCCGGGGAGCTGTTTTTT
cdr3_aa: CASSPPSGPTAGELFF
v_call: TRBV18
cdr3_length: 16
d_call: .
j_call: TRBJ2-2
clone_size: many

cdr3_nt: TGTGCCAGCAGCCTAACCCGACGGGGCGTCGGCTATGGCTACACCTTC
cdr3_aa: CASSLTRRGVGYGYTF
v_call: TRBV7-2
cdr3_length: 16
d_call: .
j_call: TRBJ1-2
clone_size: .

cdr3_nt: TGTGCCAGCTCACCGCCGGGACTAGCGGGGGGGCAAAATGAGCAGTTCTTC
cdr3_aa: CASSPPGLAGGQNEQFF
v_call: TRBV18
cdr3_length: 17
d_call: TRBD2
j_call: TRBJ2-1
clone_size: many

cdr3_nt: TGTGCCACCAGCAGATTACCGGGGACAGCGAACACCGGGGAGCTGTTTTTT
cdr3_aa: CATSRLPGTANTGELFF
v_call: TRBV15
cdr3_length: 17
d_call: TRBD1
j_call: TRBJ2-2
clone_size: many

cdr3_nt: TGTGCCACCAGTTTTTCGGGGGCGCGGGCTCAGCCCCAGCATTTT
cdr3_aa: CATSFSGARAQPQHF
v_call: TRBV6-9
cdr3_length: 15
d_call: .
j_call: TRBJ1-5
clone_size: .

cdr3_nt: TGTGCCAGTAGTATCGGACAGGGTAGATCACCCCTCCACTTT
cdr3_aa: CASSIGQGRSPLHF
v_call: TRBV19
cdr3_length: 14
d_call: TRBD1
j_call: TRBJ1-6
clone_size: .

cdr3_nt: TGTGCCAGCGGCTCAACCGGGACAGGGGGCCGCGAGCAGTACTTC
cdr3_aa: CASGSTGTGGREQYF
v_call: TRBV28
cdr3_length: 15
d_call: TRBD1
j_call: TRBJ2-7
clone_size: many

cdr3_nt: TGTGCCAGCAGTTTAGAGACAGCTCTAAATTCACCCCTCCACTTT
cdr3_aa: CASSLETALNSPLHF
v_call: TRBV12-3/TRBV12-4
cdr3_length: 15
d_call: .
j_call: TRBJ1-6
clone_size: many

cdr3_nt: TGTGCCAGCAGCTTAGTAATAAACTACGAGCAGTACTTC
cdr3_aa: CASSLVINYEQYF
v_call: TRBV7-2
cdr3_length: 13
d_call: .
j_call: TRBJ2-7
clone_size: many

cdr3_nt: TGTGCCAGCAGCTCAGAAGCCCAATTTTTCCACTTT
cdr3_aa: CASSSEAQFFHF
v_call: TRBV28
cdr3_length: 12
d_call: .
j_call: TRBJ1-6
clone_size: many

cdr3_nt: TGTGCCATCAGTCCCACGACAAACTATAATGAAAAACTGTTTTTT
cdr3_aa: CAISPTTNYNEKLFF
v_call: TRBV10-3
cdr3_length: 15
d_call: .
j_call: TRBJ1-4
clone_size: .

cdr3_nt: TGTGCCAGCAGCTTAGTCGGGCGGGGGGATCGCACAGATACGCAGTATTTT
cdr3_aa: CASSLVGRGDRTDTQYF
v_call: TRBV11-2
cdr3_length: 17
d_call: TRBD2
j_call: TRBJ2-3
clone_size: many

cdr3_nt: TGTGCCAGCAGCCCTGTAAGGACAGGGTCTGGGGCCAACGTCCTGACTTTC
cdr3_aa: CASSPVRTGSGANVLTF
v_call: TRBV3-1
cdr3_length: 17
d_call: TRBD1
j_call: TRBJ2-6
clone_size: many

cdr3_nt: TGTGCCAGCTCACCTTGGGTTCCTAGCACAGATACGCAGTATTTT
cdr3_aa: CASSPWVPSTDTQYF
v_call: TRBV18
cdr3_length: 15
d_call: .
j_call: TRBJ2-3
clone_size: .

cdr3_nt: TGTGCCAGCAGCTTAGGAGCGGGGGTCACAGATACGCAGTATTTT
cdr3_aa: CASSLGAGVTDTQYF
v_call: TRBV7-2
cdr3_length: 15
d_call: TRBD2
j_call: TRBJ2-3
clone_size: many